Following are 5 T cell receptor beta chains from one sample sequenced in a study of CD8+CD57+ T cells in acquired aplastic anemia. Before being chosen for sequencing, patients had shown CD8+CD57+ cell expansion by flow cytometry. TCR beta VDJ combinations and CDR3 sequences were profiled from genomic DNA. TCRdb re-derived calls from the reads in MiXCR, one entry per CDR3 protein. The sample holds about 190,000 distinct CDR3 sequences; approximately 48% are singletons and the top ten take 9.7%. What was sequenced was sorted CD4+, CD8+, or CD8+CD57+ T cells (not recorded which) from PBMCs. Receptors were obtained from a human donor with aplastic anemia.

This chain joins TRBV6-2 or TRBV6-3 and TRBJ2-6; 11 bases are shared with TRBD1. This CDR3 is built from 18 residues. Germline V gives CDR1 MNHEY, CDR2 SVGEGT. The ends lost 2 bases at V and 4 bases at J; junction bases unmatched: 7. This CDR3 reads CASSYAGTGGPGANVLTF. The DNA of the CDR3 is TGTGCCAGCAGTTACGCCGGGACAGGGGGTCCCGGGGCCAACGTCCTGACTTTC.

The J gene is TRBJ2-1, the V gene TRBV29-1; the D gene is possibly TRBD1 (6 bases). The CDR3 sequence is 13 residues long. V was clipped by 4 bases and J by 4 bases, with 11 bases between them. CDR1 and CDR2 from the germline V gene are SQVTM and ANQGSEA. CDR3 DNA sequence: TGCAGCGTTGTAGACACAGGGTACAATGAGCAGTTCTTC. It yields the protein CSVVDTGYNEQFF.

The rearrangement links TRBV7-8 to TRBJ2-7; TRBD2 might be the D (6 bases). The CDR3 spans 13 residues. Trimming took off 7 bases at V and 6 bases at J, with 16 bases between the two ends. Germline values: CDR1 SGHVS, CDR2 FQNEAQ. DNA of the CDR3: TGTGCCAGCACCCCCACCCACGGGGGCGAGCAGTACTTC. It specifies CASTPTHGGEQYF. Combining the CDR3 with reference TRBV7-8 and TRBJ2-7 gives the whole variable domain GAGVSQSPRYKVAKRGQDVALRCDPISGHVSLFWYQQALGQGPEFLTYFQNEAQLDKSGLPSDRFFAERPEGSVSTLKIQRTQQEDSAVYLCASTPTHGGEQYFGPGTRLTVT.

This clonotype was observed a handful of times. Here the CDR3 DNA reads TGTGCCAGCAGCGAAACAGGGAACACTGAAGCTTTCTTT. Translated: CASSETGNTEAFF. The V and J genes are TRBV7-6 and TRBJ1-1; D perhaps matches TRBD1 (5 bases). Germline V CDR1 and CDR2: SGHVS, FNYEAQ. V was shortened by 5 bases and J by 1 base, with 8 bases between the two germline ends. The length of the CDR3 is 13 residues.

This clonotype was counted at least ten times. The chain carries TRBV7-9 and TRBJ1-1; D may be TRBD1 (6 bases). CDR1 is SEHNR, CDR2 FQNEAQ, per germline (reference sequence). CDR3 length: 12 residues. V lost 1 base and J 7 bases, leaving 7 bases between the germline ends. The CDR3 nucleotides read TGTGCCAGCAGCTTAGGGGGGCTTGAAGCTTTCTTT. The encoded protein is CASSLGGLEAFF. The full variable domain, with the rest looked up from reference TRBV7-9 and TRBJ1-1, is DTGVSQNPRHKITKRGQNVTFRCDPISEHNRLYWYRQTLGQGPEFLTYFQNEAQLEKSRLLSDRFSAERPKGSFSTLEIQRTEQGDSAMYLCASSLGGLEAFFGQGTRLTVV.